Presented here are 30 T cell receptor beta chains from one specimen sequenced in a study of blood T cell repertoires in COVID-19. Assay: immunoSEQ multiplex PCR; the TCRdb copy retains only in-frame clones and omits some. In the table there are 100,000 to 150,000 clones, roughly 88% of which are singletons. The sample comprised peripheral blood. Receptor source: a woman aged 80 or over with acute or convalescent COVID-19.

The gene calls are TRBV5-1 and TRBJ2-1; the D is unclear. V gave up 2 bases and J gave up 3 bases, with 12 bases separating them. The germline CDR1 and CDR2 sequences are SGHRS and YFSETQ. The CDR3 covers 15 residues. CDR3: CASSFSGQDYNEQFF. In nucleotides, the CDR3 is TGCGCCAGCAGCTTCAGTGGTCAGGACTACAATGAGCAGTTCTTC.

The V gene is TRBV11-2, the J gene TRBJ1-1; D is ambiguous. The V gene's germline CDR1 is SGHAT and CDR2 FQNNGV. The length of the CDR3 is 17 residues. Trimming removed 2 bases from V and 1 base from J, with 17 bases in between. CDR3 sequence reads: CASSLYGVRDTNTEAFF. CDR3 nucleotides: TGTGCCAGCAGCTTATACGGGGTAAGGGATACGAACACTGAAGCTTTCTTT.

This chain joins TRBV7-3 and TRBJ2-3; 8 nucleotides match TRBD1. V shed 4 bases and J 2 bases; nucleotides not matched to a gene: 5. The V gene's germline CDR1 is SGHTA and CDR2 FQGTGA. This CDR3 contains 15 residues. This CDR3 is CASSSRQGPTDTQYF. The CDR3 DNA is TGTGCCAGCAGCTCGAGACAGGGGCCCACAGATACGCAGTATTTT.

The V call is TRBV27, the J call TRBJ2-1, with D uncertain. The CDR3 is made up of 16 amino acids. The V end lost 0 bases, the J end lost 3 bases, and 12 bases lay between the germline ends. The germline V gene has CDR1 MNHEY and CDR2 SMNVEV (reference sequence). The CDR3, as DNA: TGTGCCAGCAGTTTATCGGGCCGCCAGGTCTACAATGAGCAGTTCTTC. It encodes CASSLSGRQVYNEQFF.

This chain joins TRBV6-6 and TRBJ1-4, with D perhaps matching TRBD1 (5 bases). Germline assignment: CDR1 MNHNY and CDR2 SVGAGI (reference sequence). V was cut by 5 bases and J by 0 bases, with 13 bases left in between. The CDR3 loop spans 16 amino acids. The CDR3 sequence is CASSPGGVATNEKLFF. The CDR3, as DNA: TGTGCCAGCAGTCCCGGGGGGGTGGCAACTAATGAAAAACTGTTTTTT.

The chain recombines TRBV5-1 with TRBJ1-5; tentatively, D is TRBD1 (5 bases). The CDR3 runs 14 residues. V gave up 5 bases and J gave up 2 bases, with 11 bases separating them. CDR1 and CDR2 from the germline V gene are SGHRS and YFSETQ. CDR3 residues: CASSPQGRNQPQHF. The CDR3 DNA is TGCGCCAGCAGTCCTCAGGGTCGCAATCAGCCCCAGCATTTT.

The CDR3 spells CASSQAGKNTEAFF. The CDR3 DNA sequence: TGTGCCAGCAGCCAAGCAGGGAAGAACACTGAAGCTTTCTTT. The J gene is TRBJ1-1, the V gene TRBV3-1 (or the pseudogene TRBV3-2); D may be TRBD1 (5 bases). This CDR3 has 14 amino acids. The germline V gene has CDR1 LGHDT and CDR2 YNNKEL (reference sequence). V was shortened by 1 base and J by 1 base, with 7 bases between the two germline ends.

This rearrangement joins TRBV27 to TRBJ1-1; possible D gene TRBD1, 5 bases. CDR3 length: 16 amino acids. Germline CDR1 is MNHEY and CDR2 is SMNVEV (reference sequence). V shed 2 bases and J shed 2 bases, with 15 bases lying between them. The CDR3 coding sequence is TGTGCCAGCAGTTTAAGACAGCCAAGGGCCAACACTGAAGCTTTCTTT. Protein sequence: CASSLRQPRANTEAFF.

V usage is TRBV2 and J usage is TRBJ2-5; 8 bases align to TRBD2. Germline V gene data show CDR1 as SNHLY and CDR2 as FYNNEI. This CDR3 is built from 15 residues. Trimming took 6 bases from V and 5 from J; bases not matched to a gene: 11. For the CDR3, the DNA is TGTGCCAGCAGCACTAGCGGCCTACCTTCGGAGACCCAGTACTTC. It translates to CASSTSGLPSETQYF.

The chain uses TRBV7-6 and TRBJ2-7; D ambiguous. The V and J ends lost 1 base and 0 bases respectively, with 7 bases between them. The CDR3 has 14 amino acids. Germline V CDR1 and CDR2: SGHVS, FNYEAQ. The CDR3 DNA follows: TGTGCCAGCAGCTTAGGAAGCTCCTCCTACGAGCAGTACTTC. Protein product: CASSLGSSSYEQYF. Full variable domain (rest looked up from reference TRBV7-6 and TRBJ2-7): GAGVSQSPRYKVTKRGQDVALRCDPISGHVSLYWYRQALGQGPEFLTYFNYEAQQDKSGLPNDRFSAERPEGSISTLTIQRTEQRDSAMYRCASSLGSSSYEQYFGPGTRLTVT.

The V call is TRBV4-1, the J call TRBJ2-6, with D maybe TRBD1 (6 bases). CDR3 size: 15 residues. Germline lookup yields CDR1 MGHRA and CDR2 YSYEKL. V lost 5 bases to trimming and J lost 0 bases, with 8 bases between them. The CDR3 DNA sequence: TGCGCCAGCAGCTCACAGGGCTCTGGGGCCAACGTCCTGACTTTC. This encodes CASSSQGSGANVLTF.

The chain links TRBV6-5 to TRBJ2-1; maybe TRBD2 (6 bases). The CDR3 spans 12 residues. Germline V gives CDR1 MNHEY, CDR2 SVGAGI. Trimming took 6 bases from V and 10 from J, leaving 13 bases between them. DNA for the CDR3: TGTGCCAGCAGGCGGGCGGAGGGGGAGCAGTTCTTC. This codes for CASRRAEGEQFF.

This chain uses TRBV2 with TRBJ2-3, with TRBD1 identical over 10 bases. CDR1 and CDR2 from the germline V gene are SNHLY and FYNNEI. The CDR3 length is 14 residues. V lost 4 bases to trimming and J lost 4 bases; unmatched junction nucleotides: 2. The CDR3 here is CASSGTGGADTQYF. DNA of the CDR3: TGTGCCAGCAGTGGGACAGGGGGTGCAGATACGCAGTATTTT.

As for this clone: Different DNA sequences within this sample yield the same CDR3. The rearrangement joins TRBV11-2 to TRBJ1-6; 7 bases are shared with TRBD1. This CDR3 is 15 amino acids long. V lost 5 bases, J lost 7 bases, and 8 bases stayed unmatched. Germline CDR1 reads SGHAT; CDR2 reads FQNNGV. The CDR3 nucleotides read TGTGCCAGCAGCACTGGACAGGTGATCAATTCACCCCTCCACTTT. Its protein is CASSTGQVINSPLHF. The whole variable domain, remainder taken from reference TRBV11-2 and TRBJ1-6, is EAGVAQSPRYKIIEKRQSVAFWCNPISGHATLYWYQQILGQGPKLLIQFQNNGVVDDSQLPKDRFSAERLKGVDSTLKIQPAKLEDSAVYLCASSTGQVINSPLHFGNGTRLTVT.

This clone has more than one count but fewer than ten. This rearrangement joins TRBV19 to TRBJ2-7; a possible D gene is TRBD2 (5 bases). The ends were cut back, 5 bases at V and 0 bases at J, with 8 bases in the middle. Looked up from germline, CDR1 is LNHDA and CDR2 is SQIVND (reference sequence). The CDR3 consists of 13 residues. The CDR3 region has the DNA TGTGCCAGTAGTGAGCGGTACTCCTACGAGCAGTACTTC. Amino acid sequence: CASSERYSYEQYF.

The chain combines TRBV27 with TRBJ2-7; 8 bases agree with TRBD1. V was pared by 3 bases and J by 2 bases, with 6 bases of the junction left unmatched. Per germline, CDR1 MNHEY and CDR2 SMNVEV (reference sequence). CDR3 length equals 15 residues. Here the CDR3 reads CASSFRSGGPYEQYF. The CDR3 DNA sequence: TGTGCCAGCAGTTTCAGGTCAGGGGGCCCCTACGAGCAGTACTTC.

The chain recombines TRBV2 with TRBJ2-3, with D possibly TRBD2 on 5 matching bases. Trimming removed 6 bases at V and 2 bases at J, with 12 bases between. The germline CDR1 and CDR2 sequences are SNHLY and FYNNEI. The CDR3 is made up of 14 amino acids. The DNA of the CDR3 is TGTGCCAGCAGGCCAGCGGAACTCACAGATACGCAGTATTTT. Protein product: CASRPAELTDTQYF. Variable domain in full (rest from reference TRBV2 and TRBJ2-3): EPEVTQTPSHQVTQMGQEVILRCVPISNHLYFYWYRQILGQKVEFLVSFYNNEISEKSEIFDDQFSVERPDGSNFTLKIRSTKLEDSAMYFCASRPAELTDTQYFGPGTRLTVL.

This chain joins TRBV19 and TRBJ2-7; 8 bases map to TRBD1. The V and J ends lost 1 base and 2 bases, in that order; junction bases with no gene match: 4. The CDR3 runs to 15 residues. The germline V gene encodes CDR1 LNHDA and CDR2 SQIVND (reference sequence). The CDR3 DNA reads as TGTGCCAGTAGTATAGGGGGGACAGGTACCTACGAGCAGTACTTC. Residues: CASSIGGTGTYEQYF.

The rearrangement links TRBV4-1 to TRBJ2-1; no definite D call. V lost 1 base and J 2 bases, leaving 12 bases between the germline ends. This CDR3 contains 16 residues. The germline V gene encodes CDR1 MGHRA and CDR2 YSYEKL. Here the CDR3 DNA reads TGCGCCAGCAGCCAAGGGAGAGGTATGCCCTACAATGAGCAGTTCTTC. The encoded protein is CASSQGRGMPYNEQFF.

The chain recombines TRBV10-1 with TRBJ2-7, with TRBD1 matching over 7 bases. CDR3 size: 12 residues. Germline-derived CDR1 and CDR2 are WNHNN and SYGVQD (reference sequence). Trimming at V came to 8 bases and at J to 5 bases, leaving 6 bases not matched to a gene. As DNA, the CDR3 is TGCGCCAGCGACAGGGAGAGCGACGAGCAGTACTTC. It is translated as CASDRESDEQYF.

The J gene is TRBJ2-7, the V gene TRBV7-9; the match to TRBD1 covers 8 bases. The CDR3 spans 13 residues. Germline V gene data show CDR1 as SEHNR and CDR2 as FQNEAQ (reference sequence). V lost 6 bases to trimming and J lost 7 bases; unmatched junction nucleotides: 8. The CDR3 is CASSPDRVREQYF. The CDR3 DNA is TGTGCCAGCAGTCCGGACAGGGTGCGGGAGCAGTACTTC.

This chain connects TRBV9 to TRBJ2-3; TRBD1 agrees at 7 bases. This CDR3 is 15 amino acids long. V lost 2 bases to trimming and J lost 0 bases; unmatched junction nucleotides: 3. Per germline, CDR1 SGDLS and CDR2 YYNGEE. The CDR3, as DNA: TGTGCCAGCAGCGTTTGGACAGGCAGCACAGATACGCAGTATTTT. Amino acids: CASSVWTGSTDTQYF.

The V call is TRBV5-6, the J call TRBJ2-5, with TRBD2 matching 15 bases. J was trimmed by 5 bases and V by 1 base; bases with no gene match: 12. CDR1 is SGHDT and CDR2 is YYEEEE in the germline V gene. The CDR3 has 19 amino acids. The CDR3 loop is CASSLPGSPGLAGGETQYF. The CDR3 coding sequence is TGTGCCAGCAGCTTGCCCGGATCTCCGGGACTAGCGGGAGGCGAGACCCAGTACTTC. Full variable domain (outside the CDR3, taken from reference TRBV5-6 and TRBJ2-5): DAGVTQSPTHLIKTRGQQVTLRCSPKSGHDTVSWYQQALGQGPQFIFQYYEEEERQRGNFPDRFSGHQFPNYSSELNVNALLLGDSALYLCASSLPGSPGLAGGETQYFGPGTRLLVL.

A few counts support this clone. V and J are TRBV7-9 and TRBJ2-5; 8 bases fit TRBD1. The V gene's germline CDR1 is SEHNR and CDR2 FQNEAQ (reference sequence). V gave up 4 bases and J gave up 5 bases; unmatched junction bases: 3. This CDR3 contains 13 residues. CDR3 bases: TGTGCCAGCAGCTCCAGGGGGCCGGAGACCCAGTACTTC. Protein product: CASSSRGPETQYF.

The chain employs TRBV5-8 and TRBJ2-7, with TRBD1 matching 7 bases. CDR1 is SGHTS and CDR2 is YDEGEE in the germline V gene. The CDR3 sequence is 12 residues long. CDR3 region: CASTGEEAEQYF. In DNA, the CDR3 is TGTGCTTCTACAGGGGAAGAGGCAGAGCAGTACTTC.

The chain uses TRBV5-4 and TRBJ2-5, with D tentatively TRBD2 (5 bases). Germline V gene sequence: CDR1 SGHNT, CDR2 YYREEE (reference sequence). The V gene lost 4 bases and the J gene lost 5 bases, with 21 bases spanning the gap. The CDR3 runs 16 residues. The CDR3 DNA sequence: TGTGCCAGCAGCAGCTCCCGGCTAGACTATAGGGAGACCCAGTACTTC. Translated: CASSSSRLDYRETQYF. The whole variable domain, remainder taken from reference TRBV5-4 and TRBJ2-5, is ETGVTQSPTHLIKTRGQQVTLRCSSQSGHNTVSWYQQALGQGPQFIFQYYREEENGRGNFPPRFSGLQFPNYSSELNVNALELDDSALYLCASSSSRLDYRETQYFGPGTRLLVL.

The chain uses TRBV6-2 or TRBV6-3 and TRBJ2-7, with 8 nucleotides matching TRBD1. Germline CDR1 reads MNHEY; CDR2 reads SVGEGT. The CDR3 contains 13 residues. After removal of 5 bases from V and 7 bases from J, the junction contained 7 bases not matched to a gene. The CDR3, as DNA: TGTGCCAGCAGTCCGGACAGGGAAAGAGAGCAGTACTTC. It codes for CASSPDREREQYF.

This clone appeared many times. The V and J genes are TRBV11-3 and TRBJ2-7; TRBD2 matches 9 bases. Germline-derived CDR1 and CDR2 are SGHNT and YENEEA. Losses at the gene ends were 2 bases for V and 4 bases for J; bases not matched to a gene: 0. The CDR3 is 13 amino acids. The CDR3 here is CASSLSGGYEQYF. In DNA, the CDR3 is TGTGCCAGCAGCTTAAGCGGGGGGTACGAGCAGTACTTC.

This clone came up once. V and J are TRBV6-1 and TRBJ1-5; no reliable D call. Germline-derived CDR1 and CDR2 are MNHNS and SASEGT. Trimming removed 2 bases at V and 0 bases at J, with 11 bases between. This CDR3 is 16 amino acids long. CDR3 loop: CASSETERASNQPQHF. Here the CDR3 DNA reads TGTGCCAGCAGTGAAACGGAGCGGGCTAGCAATCAGCCCCAGCATTTT.

V and J are TRBV6-5 and TRBJ1-3; D is unclear. V gave up 8 bases and J gave up 1 base, with 12 bases separating them. The CDR3 runs 14 residues. Per the germline V gene, CDR1 is MNHEY and CDR2 is SVGAGI. CDR3 protein: CASDQAASGNTIYF. CDR3 DNA: TGTGCCAGCGACCAGGCCGCTTCTGGAAACACCATATATTTT.